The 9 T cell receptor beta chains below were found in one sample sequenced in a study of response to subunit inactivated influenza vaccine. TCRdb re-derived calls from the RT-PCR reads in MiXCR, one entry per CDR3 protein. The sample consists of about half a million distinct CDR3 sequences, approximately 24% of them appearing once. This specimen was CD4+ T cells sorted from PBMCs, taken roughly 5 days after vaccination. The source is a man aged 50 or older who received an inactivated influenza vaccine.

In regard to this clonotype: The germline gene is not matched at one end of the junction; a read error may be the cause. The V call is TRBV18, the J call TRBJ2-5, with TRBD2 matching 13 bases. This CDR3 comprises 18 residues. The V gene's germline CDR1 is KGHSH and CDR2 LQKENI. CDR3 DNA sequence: TGTGCCAGCTCACCACCGATAAGAGATGGACTAGCGGGGGCCTCCGGGTCCTTC. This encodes CASSPPIRDGLAGASGSF. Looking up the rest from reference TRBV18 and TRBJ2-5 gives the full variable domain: NAGVMQNPRHLVRRRGQEARLRCSPMKGHSHVYWYRQLPEEGLKFMVYLQKENIIDESGMPKERFSAEFPKEGPSILRIQQVVRGDSAAYFCASSPPIRDGLAGASGSFGPGTRLLVL.

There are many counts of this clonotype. CDR3 nucleotide sequence: TGTGCCAGCAGCGGTCACAGGGGGAGTCAGCCCCAGCATTTT. Protein: CASSGHRGSQPQHF. V usage is TRBV7-2 and J usage is TRBJ1-5, with TRBD1 matching 8 bases. CDR3 size: 14 residues. The ends lost 5 bases at V and 6 bases at J; junction bases unmatched: 6. CDR1 and CDR2 from the germline V gene are SGHTA and FQGNSA.

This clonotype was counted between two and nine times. The CDR3: CASSKRAIAGGCYEQYF. Here the CDR3 DNA reads TGTGCCAGCAGCAAGCGGGCTATCGCGGGGGGCTGCTACGAGCAGTACTTC. The chain has TRBV21-1 and TRBJ2-7. TRBV21-1 counts as a pseudogene. The CDR3 runs 17 residues.

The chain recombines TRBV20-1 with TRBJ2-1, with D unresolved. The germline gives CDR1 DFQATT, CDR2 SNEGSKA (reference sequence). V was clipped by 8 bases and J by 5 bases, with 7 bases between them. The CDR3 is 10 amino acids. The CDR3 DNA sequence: TGCAGTTCCACAGACAATGAGCAGTTCTTC. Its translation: CSSTDNEQFF.

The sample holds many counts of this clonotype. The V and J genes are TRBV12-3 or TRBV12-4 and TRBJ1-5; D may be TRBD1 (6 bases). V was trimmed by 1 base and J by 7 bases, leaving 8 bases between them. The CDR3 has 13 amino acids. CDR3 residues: CASSLGGGQPQHF. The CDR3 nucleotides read TGTGCCAGCAGTTTAGGAGGGGGACAGCCCCAGCATTTT.

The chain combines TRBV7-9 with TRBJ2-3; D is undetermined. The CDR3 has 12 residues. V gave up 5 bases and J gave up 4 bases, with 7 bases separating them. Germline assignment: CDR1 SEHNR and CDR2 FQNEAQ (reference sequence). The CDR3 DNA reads TGTGCCAGCAGCCAACCACCAGATACGCAGTATTTT. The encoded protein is CASSQPPDTQYF. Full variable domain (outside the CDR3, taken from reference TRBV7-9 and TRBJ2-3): DTGVSQNPRHKITKRGQNVTFRCDPISEHNRLYWYRQTLGQGPEFLTYFQNEAQLEKSRLLSDRFSAERPKGSFSTLEIQRTEQGDSAMYLCASSQPPDTQYFGPGTRLTVL.

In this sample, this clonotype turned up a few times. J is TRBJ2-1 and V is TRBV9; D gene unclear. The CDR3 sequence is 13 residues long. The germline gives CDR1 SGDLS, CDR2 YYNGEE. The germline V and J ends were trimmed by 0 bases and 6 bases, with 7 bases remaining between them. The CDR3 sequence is CASSVGVGNEQFF. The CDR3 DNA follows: TGTGCCAGCAGCGTAGGTGTAGGCAATGAGCAGTTCTTC.

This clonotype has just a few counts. The CDR3 nucleotides are TGTGCCAGCAGGGGACAGGGGGGAACGGAGACCCAGTACTTC. Its translation is CASRGQGGTETQYF. This sequence joins TRBV6-1 and TRBJ2-5; 11 positions agree with TRBD1. Germline assignment: CDR1 MNHNS and CDR2 SASEGT. The trim removed 6 bases at V and 5 bases at J, leaving 5 bases unmatched. The CDR3 runs 14 residues.

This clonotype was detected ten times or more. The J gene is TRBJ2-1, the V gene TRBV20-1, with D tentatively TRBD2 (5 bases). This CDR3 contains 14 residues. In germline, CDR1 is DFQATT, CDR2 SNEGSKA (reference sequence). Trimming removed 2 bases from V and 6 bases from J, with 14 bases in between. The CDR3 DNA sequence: TGCAGTGCTAGACCAGCGGTGAGGGTCAATGAGCAGTTCTTC. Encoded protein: CSARPAVRVNEQFF.